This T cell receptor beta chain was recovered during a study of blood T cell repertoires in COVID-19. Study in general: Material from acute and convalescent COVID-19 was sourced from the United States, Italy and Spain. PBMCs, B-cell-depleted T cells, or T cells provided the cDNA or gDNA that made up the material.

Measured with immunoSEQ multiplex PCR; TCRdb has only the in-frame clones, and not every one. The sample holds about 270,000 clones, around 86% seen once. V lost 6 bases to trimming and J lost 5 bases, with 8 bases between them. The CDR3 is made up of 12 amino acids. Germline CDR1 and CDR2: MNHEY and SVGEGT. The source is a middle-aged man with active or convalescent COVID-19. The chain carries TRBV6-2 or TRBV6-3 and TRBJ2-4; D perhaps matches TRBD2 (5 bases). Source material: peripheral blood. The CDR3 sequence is CASSWGENIQYF. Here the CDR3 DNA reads TGTGCCAGCAGCTGGGGAGAAAACATTCAGTACTTC.